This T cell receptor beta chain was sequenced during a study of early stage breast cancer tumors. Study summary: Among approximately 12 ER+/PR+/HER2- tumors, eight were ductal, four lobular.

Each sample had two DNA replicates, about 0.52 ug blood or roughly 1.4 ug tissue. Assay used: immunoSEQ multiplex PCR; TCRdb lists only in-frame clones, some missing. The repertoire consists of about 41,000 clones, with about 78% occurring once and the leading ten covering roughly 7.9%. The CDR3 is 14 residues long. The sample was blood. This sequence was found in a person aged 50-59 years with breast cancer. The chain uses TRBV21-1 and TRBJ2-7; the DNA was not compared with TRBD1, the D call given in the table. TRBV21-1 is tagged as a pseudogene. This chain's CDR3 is CASSKPPGLHEQYF. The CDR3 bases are TGTGCCAGCAGCAAACCCCCAGGGCTCCACGAGCAGTACTTC.